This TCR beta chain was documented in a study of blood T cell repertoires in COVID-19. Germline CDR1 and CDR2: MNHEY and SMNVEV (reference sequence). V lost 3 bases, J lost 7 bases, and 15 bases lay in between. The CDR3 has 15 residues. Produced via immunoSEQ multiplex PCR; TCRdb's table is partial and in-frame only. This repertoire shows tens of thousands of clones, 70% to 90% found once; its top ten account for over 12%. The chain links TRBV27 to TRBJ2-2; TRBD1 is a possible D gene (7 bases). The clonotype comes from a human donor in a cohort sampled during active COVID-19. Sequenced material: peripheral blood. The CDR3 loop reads CASSFRRGQDGELFF. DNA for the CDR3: TGTGCCAGCAGTTTCAGGAGGGGGCAGGACGGGGAGCTGTTTTTT.